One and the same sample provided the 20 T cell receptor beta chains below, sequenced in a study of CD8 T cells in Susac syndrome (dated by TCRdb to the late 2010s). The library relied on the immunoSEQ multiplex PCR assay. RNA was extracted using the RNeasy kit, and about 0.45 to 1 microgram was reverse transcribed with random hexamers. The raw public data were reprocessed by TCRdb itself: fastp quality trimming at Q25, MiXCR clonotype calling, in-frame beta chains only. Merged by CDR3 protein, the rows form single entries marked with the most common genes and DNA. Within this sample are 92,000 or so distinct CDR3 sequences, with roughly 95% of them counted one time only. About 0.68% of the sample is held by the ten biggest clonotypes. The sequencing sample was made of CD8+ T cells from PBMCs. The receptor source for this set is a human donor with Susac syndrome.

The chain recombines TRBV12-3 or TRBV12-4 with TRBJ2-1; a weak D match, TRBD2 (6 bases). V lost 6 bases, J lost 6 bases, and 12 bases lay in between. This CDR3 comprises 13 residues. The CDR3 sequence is CASRSGTFNEQFF. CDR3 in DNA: TGTGCCAGCAGGTCCGGGACTTTCAATGAGCAGTTCTTC.

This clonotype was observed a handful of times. The CDR3 loop reads CASSPGQGTDTQYF. In DNA form, the CDR3 reads TGTGCCAGCAGCCCGGGACAGGGCACAGATACGCAGTATTTT. The chain uses TRBV7-2 and TRBJ2-3; 8 bases fit TRBD1. The CDR3 covers 14 residues. In germline, CDR1 is SGHTA, CDR2 FQGNSA. The trim removed 5 bases at V and 1 base at J, leaving 2 bases unmatched.

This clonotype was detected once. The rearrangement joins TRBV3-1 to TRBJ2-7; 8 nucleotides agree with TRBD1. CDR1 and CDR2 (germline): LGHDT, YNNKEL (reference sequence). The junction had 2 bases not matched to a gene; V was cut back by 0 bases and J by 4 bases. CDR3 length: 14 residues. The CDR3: CASSQDRGLYEQYF. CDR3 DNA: TGTGCCAGCAGCCAAGACAGGGGGCTATACGAGCAGTACTTC.

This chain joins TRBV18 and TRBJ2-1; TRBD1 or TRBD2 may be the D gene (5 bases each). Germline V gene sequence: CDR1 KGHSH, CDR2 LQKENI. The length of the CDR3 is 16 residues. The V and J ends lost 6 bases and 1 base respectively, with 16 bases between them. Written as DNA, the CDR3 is TGTGCCAGCTCGCAAATTGGGACGCCTTCCTACAATGAGCAGTTCTTC. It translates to CASSQIGTPSYNEQFF.

The CDR3 loop reads CSAFFRTPNSYEQYF. The CDR3 nucleotides are TGCAGTGCTTTTTTCCGGACGCCGAATTCCTACGAGCAGTACTTC. The chain combines TRBV20-1 with TRBJ2-7; D not resolved. Trimming pared 5 bases from V and 1 base from J, leaving 18 bases between. The CDR3 loop spans 15 amino acids. Germline lookup yields CDR1 DFQATT and CDR2 SNEGSKA (reference sequence).

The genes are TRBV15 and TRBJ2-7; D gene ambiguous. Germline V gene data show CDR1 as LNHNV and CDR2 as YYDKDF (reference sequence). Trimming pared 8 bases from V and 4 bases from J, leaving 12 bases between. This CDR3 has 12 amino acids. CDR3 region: CATGMSEYEQYF. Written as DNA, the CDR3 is TGTGCCACCGGCATGTCAGAATACGAGCAGTACTTC.

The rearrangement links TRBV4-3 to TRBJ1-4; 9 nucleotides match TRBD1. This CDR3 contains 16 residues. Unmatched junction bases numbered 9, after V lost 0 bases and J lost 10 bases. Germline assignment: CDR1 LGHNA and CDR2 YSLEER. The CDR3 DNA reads TGCGCCAGCAGCCAAGAAGTGGACAGGGGAAGAGGAAAACTGTTTTTT. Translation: CASSQEVDRGRGKLFF.

The CDR3 bases are TGCAGTGCTAGAGGAAGCGGGGGGTTCACCGGGGAGCTGTTTTTT. This encodes CSARGSGGFTGELFF. This rearrangement joins TRBV20-1 to TRBJ2-2, with TRBD2 identical over 9 bases. CDR3 length: 15 residues. In germline, CDR1 is DFQATT, CDR2 SNEGSKA (reference sequence). With V trimmed by 1 base and J by 4 bases, 4 bases remained unmatched.

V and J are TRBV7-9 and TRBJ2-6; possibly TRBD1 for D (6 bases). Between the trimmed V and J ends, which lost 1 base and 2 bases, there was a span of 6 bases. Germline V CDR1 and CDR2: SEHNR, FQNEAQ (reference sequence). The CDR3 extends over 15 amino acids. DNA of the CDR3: TGTGCCAGCAGCTTAGGGGGGCCTGGGGCCAACGTCCTGACTTTC. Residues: CASSLGGPGANVLTF. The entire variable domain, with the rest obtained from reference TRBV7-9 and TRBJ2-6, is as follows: DTGVSQNPRHKITKRGQNVTFRCDPISEHNRLYWYRQTLGQGPEFLTYFQNEAQLEKSRLLSDRFSAERPKGSFSTLEIQRTEQGDSAMYLCASSLGGPGANVLTFGAGSRLTVL.

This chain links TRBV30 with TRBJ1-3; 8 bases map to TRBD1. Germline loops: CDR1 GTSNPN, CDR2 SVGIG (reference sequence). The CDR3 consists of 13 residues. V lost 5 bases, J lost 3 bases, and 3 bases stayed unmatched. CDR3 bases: TGTGCCTGGGAGACAGGGGATGGAAACACCATATATTTT. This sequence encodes CAWETGDGNTIYF. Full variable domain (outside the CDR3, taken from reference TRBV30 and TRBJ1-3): SQTIHQWPATLVQPVGSPLSLECTVEGTSNPNLYWYRQAAGRGLQLLFYSVGIGQISSEVPQNLSASRPQDRQFILSSKKLLLSDSGFYLCAWETGDGNTIYFGEGSWLTVV.

The CDR3 DNA reads TGTGCCACCAGCGAAAGGGACTTCGGTACGACCGGGGAGCTGTTTTTT. It translates to CATSERDFGTTGELFF. This chain joins TRBV24-1 and TRBJ2-2; possible D gene TRBD2, 6 bases. V was trimmed by 7 bases and J by 5 bases, leaving 19 bases between them. Germline V lookup: CDR1 KGHDR, CDR2 SFDVKD. The length of the CDR3 is 16 residues.

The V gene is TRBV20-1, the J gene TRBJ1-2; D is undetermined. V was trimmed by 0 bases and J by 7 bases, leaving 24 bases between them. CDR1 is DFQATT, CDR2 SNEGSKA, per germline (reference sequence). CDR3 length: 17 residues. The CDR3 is CSARDMSAAVRMSGYTF. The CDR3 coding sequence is TGCAGTGCTAGAGATATGTCGGCGGCGGTAAGGATGAGTGGCTACACCTTC.

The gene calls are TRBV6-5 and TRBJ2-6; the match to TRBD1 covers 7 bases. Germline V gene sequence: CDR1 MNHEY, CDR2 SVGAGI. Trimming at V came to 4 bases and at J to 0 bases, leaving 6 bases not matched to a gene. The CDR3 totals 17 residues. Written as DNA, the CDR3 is TGTGCCAGCAGTTTGTCAGGGGGTTACTCTGGGGCCAACGTCCTGACTTTC. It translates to CASSLSGGYSGANVLTF.

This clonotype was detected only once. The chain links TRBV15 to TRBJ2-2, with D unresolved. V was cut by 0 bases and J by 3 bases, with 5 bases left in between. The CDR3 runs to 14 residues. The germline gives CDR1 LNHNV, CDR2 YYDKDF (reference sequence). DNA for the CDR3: TGTGCCACCAGCAGAGATGCCTACACCGGGGAGCTGTTTTTT. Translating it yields CATSRDAYTGELFF.

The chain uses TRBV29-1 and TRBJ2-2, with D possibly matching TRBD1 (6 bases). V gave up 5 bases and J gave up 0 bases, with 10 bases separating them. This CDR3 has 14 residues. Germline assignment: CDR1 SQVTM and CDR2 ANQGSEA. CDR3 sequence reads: CSVMDSPNTGELFF. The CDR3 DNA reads TGCAGCGTTATGGACAGTCCGAACACCGGGGAGCTGTTTTTT.

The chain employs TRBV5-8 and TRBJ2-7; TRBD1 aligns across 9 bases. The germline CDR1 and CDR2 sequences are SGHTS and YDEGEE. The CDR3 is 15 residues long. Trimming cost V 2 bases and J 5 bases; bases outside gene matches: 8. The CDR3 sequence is CASSFLGQGVDEQYF. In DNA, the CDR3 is TGTGCCAGCAGCTTTTTGGGACAGGGAGTCGACGAGCAGTACTTC.

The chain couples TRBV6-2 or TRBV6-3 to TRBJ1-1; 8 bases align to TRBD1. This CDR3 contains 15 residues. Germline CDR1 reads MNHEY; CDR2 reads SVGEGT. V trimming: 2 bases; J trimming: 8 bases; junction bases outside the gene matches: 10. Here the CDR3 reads CASSYSMAGGQEAFF. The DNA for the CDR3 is TGTGCCAGCAGTTACAGTATGGCAGGGGGCCAAGAAGCTTTCTTT.

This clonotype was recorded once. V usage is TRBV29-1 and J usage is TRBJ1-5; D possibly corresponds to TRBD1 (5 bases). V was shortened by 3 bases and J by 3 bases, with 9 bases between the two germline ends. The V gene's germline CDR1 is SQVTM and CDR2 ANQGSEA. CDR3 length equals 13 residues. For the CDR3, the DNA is TGCAGCGTTGACGGGGGGTTCAATCAGCCCCAGCATTTT. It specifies CSVDGGFNQPQHF.

Written as DNA, the CDR3 is TGTGCCAGCAGCCAAGTGGAGGGAATGAACACCGGGGAGCTGTTTTTT. Translation: CASSQVEGMNTGELFF. The chain combines TRBV4-2 with TRBJ2-2; D possibly corresponds to TRBD2 (6 bases). Germline assignment: CDR1 LGHNA and CDR2 YNFKEQ. Trimming stripped 1 base from V and 1 base from J, with 10 bases between. The length of the CDR3 is 16 residues.

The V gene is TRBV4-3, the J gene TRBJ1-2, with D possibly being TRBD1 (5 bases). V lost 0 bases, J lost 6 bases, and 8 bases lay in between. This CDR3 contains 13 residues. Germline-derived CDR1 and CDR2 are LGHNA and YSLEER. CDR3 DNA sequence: TGCGCCAGCAGCCAAGATCCAGGGCATGGCTACACCTTC. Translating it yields CASSQDPGHGYTF.